These T cell receptor beta chains were read from a single sample in a study of CD8 T cells in ankylosing spondylitis. TCRdb independently ran MiXCR on the 5' RACE reads; one entry per CDR3 protein. The sample lists approximately 190,000 distinct CDR3 sequences, 13% occurring once. The sample consisted of blood, either unsorted or a sorted T cell fraction (not recorded which). The receptors derive from a female donor with ankylosing spondylitis or in good health (not recorded which). CDR3s include the opening cysteine and the closing phenylalanine or tryptophan. D genes are given only for firm matches. Clone size appears in some rows only: once, few, many, or a class for an expanded clone.

clone size | J gene | D gene | V gene | CDR3 DNA | CDR3 protein
many | TRBJ2-1 | - | TRBV7-2 | TGTGCCAGCAGCTTAGGTACAGCAGCTTACTCCTACAATGAGCAGTTCTTC | CASSLGTAAYSYNEQFF
- | TRBJ2-7 | TRBD2 | TRBV29-1 | TGCAGCGTTGAGGGACTAGCGGGAGTTGGAACCTACGAGCAGTACTTC | CSVEGLAGVGTYEQYF
many | TRBJ1-2 | - | TRBV28 | TGTGCCAGCAGTCCCAGGGTCCATGGCTACACCTTC | CASSPRVHGYTF
- | TRBJ2-1 | TRBD2 | TRBV12-3/TRBV12-4 | TGTGCCAGCAGGCATAGCGGGAGCAGCTACAATGAGCAGTTCTTC | CASRHSGSSYNEQFF
few | TRBJ2-7 | TRBD2 | TRBV4-1 | TGCGCCAGCAGCCGGGAGGGTAGGACTAGCGCCTACGAGCAGTACTTC | CASSREGRTSAYEQYF
many | TRBJ2-2 | TRBD2 | TRBV4-1 | TGCGCCAGCAGCCCAACAGGGGGGCTAGCGGGAGGTTCCGTAAACACCGGGGAGCTGTTTTTT | CASSPTGGLAGGSVNTGELFF
few | TRBJ2-3 | TRBD1 | TRBV7-9 | TGTGCCAGCAGCTACCGGGACAGGGTCACAGATACGCAGTATTTT | CASSYRDRVTDTQYF
few | TRBJ2-7 | - | TRBV7-2 | TGTGCCAGCAGCGCGACGACGGGGAGCTCCTACGAGCAGTACTTC | CASSATTGSSYEQYF
- | TRBJ2-1 | TRBD1 | TRBV7-7 | TGTGCCAGCAGCTCCTCGTCAACAGGGGAAAGATTCAATGAGCAGTTCTTC | CASSSSSTGERFNEQFF
- | TRBJ2-3 | TRBD2 | TRBV19 | TGTGCCAGTAGTATAGATGGCGTCCGACTAGCGGGTATGTCAGATACGCAGTATTTT | CASSIDGVRLAGMSDTQYF
many | TRBJ1-3 | - | TRBV11-2 | TGTGCCAGCAGCTCCCGTGACAGGACCTCTGGAAACACCATATATTTT | CASSSRDRTSGNTIYF
- | TRBJ2-3 | TRBD2 | TRBV6-1 | TGTGCCAGCAGTGTGACTAGTTGGGGGGGGGATACGCAGTATTTT | CASSVTSWGGDTQYF
many | TRBJ1-1 | TRBD1 | TRBV3-1 | TGTGCCAGCAGCCTTGGGGACAGGAGAGTCCCTGAAGCTTTCTTT | CASSLGDRRVPEAFF
few | TRBJ2-1 | TRBD2 | TRBV20-1 | TGCAGTGCTAGAGGTCTAGCGGGAGCCAGGAATGAGCAGTTCTTC | CSARGLAGARNEQFF
many | TRBJ2-7 | - | TRBV5-4 | TGTGCCAGCAGCCCAGGTAGTGGCTACGAGCAGTACTTC | CASSPGSGYEQYF
few | TRBJ2-1 | TRBD1 | TRBV7-2 | TGTGCCAGTGCAAACCCCAGACAGGGGTTGAAGGATGAGCAGTTCTTC | CASANPRQGLKDEQFF
- | TRBJ2-5 | TRBD2 | TRBV12-3/TRBV12-4 | TGTGCCAGCAGGCTGGGACTAGCGGACAAAGAGACCCAGTACTTC | CASRLGLADKETQYF
few | TRBJ2-5 | - | TRBV7-2 | TGTGCCAGCAGCTTAGGCGACACGCGTATGGAGACCCAGTACTTC | CASSLGDTRMETQYF
many | TRBJ1-1 | - | TRBV11-2 | TGTGCCAGCAGCTTCGAAGTAGATCTCGGGTTTGAAGCTTTCTTT | CASSFEVDLGFEAFF
many | TRBJ1-2 | - | TRBV7-9 | TGTGCCAGCAGCCGAGAAGAGTATGGCTACACCTTC | CASSREEYGYTF
many | TRBJ1-2 | TRBD1 | TRBV12-3/TRBV12-4 | TGTGCCAGCAGTTCCCATCAGGGGGGGGTTATCGGCTACACCTTC | CASSSHQGGVIGYTF
- | TRBJ1-5 | - | TRBV10-3 | TGTGCCATCGGTAAGTGGTCTAGGGATAGCAATCAGCCCCAGCATTTT | CAIGKWSRDSNQPQHF
many | TRBJ1-6 | TRBD1 | TRBV20-1 | TGCAGTGCTAGGGGACAGGGGGCCTTGGGGTCACCCCTCCACTTT | CSARGQGALGSPLHF
many | TRBJ2-7 | - | TRBV18 | TGTGCCAGCTCACCACCTTCCAGGCCGGGAACCGAGCAGTACTTC | CASSPPSRPGTEQYF
many | TRBJ1-2 | - | TRBV7-2 | TGTGCCAGCAGCTTAGCCCGGACGGATTCCTATGGCTACACCTTC | CASSLARTDSYGYTF
many | TRBJ1-1 | - | TRBV12-3/TRBV12-4 | TGTGCCAGCACACGGACGGCTCCGAACACTGAAGCTTTCTTT | CASTRTAPNTEAFF
many | TRBJ2-2 | TRBD1 | TRBV12-3/TRBV12-4 | TGTGCCAGCAGTCCATCACAGGGGGCGGTCACCGGGGAGCTGTTTTTT | CASSPSQGAVTGELFF
many | TRBJ2-3 | - | TRBV24-1 | TGTGCCACCAGTGATTATGACACCACAGATACGCAGTATTTT | CATSDYDTTDTQYF
- | TRBJ1-6 | - | TRBV7-2 | TGTGCCAGCAGCTGGCTGACCGGGGATTATAATTCACCCCTCCACTTT | CASSWLTGDYNSPLHF
many | TRBJ1-4 | - | TRBV5-1 | TGCGCCAGCAGCTTGGCAATTTCGGGGCGAACTAATGAAAAACTGTTTTTT | CASSLAISGRTNEKLFF
many | TRBJ1-2 | - | TRBV20-1 | TGCAGTGCTCCCCCTCACTTAAATGGCTACACCTTC | CSAPPHLNGYTF
many | TRBJ2-1 | - | TRBV7-6 | TGTGCCAGCGGTTACTCCTACAATGAGCAGTTCTTC | CASGYSYNEQFF
few | TRBJ1-5 | - | TRBV5-1 | TGCGCCAGCAGCAGGGACGCCGGTAGCAATCAGCCCCAGCATTTT | CASSRDAGSNQPQHF
many | TRBJ2-7 | - | TRBV28 | TGTGCCAGCAGTTTTGTTTTAGGAGAGGGCACGGGCTCCTACGAGCAGTACTTC | CASSFVLGEGTGSYEQYF
many | TRBJ2-1 | - | TRBV5-1 | TGCGCCAGCAGCTTGACCCCCAGGGTCAATGAGCAGTTCTTC | CASSLTPRVNEQFF
many | TRBJ1-1 | TRBD1 | TRBV2 | TGTGCCAGCAGTGGACAGGGGAACACTGAAGCTTTCTTT | CASSGQGNTEAFF
many | TRBJ2-1 | TRBD2 | TRBV7-2 | TGTGCCAGCAGCCGACAGGCTAGCGGGAGTAATGAGCAGTTCTTC | CASSRQASGSNEQFF
- | TRBJ1-6 | - | TRBV11-3 | TGTGCCAGCAGCTCAGATGGAACCGGATGGAATTCACCCCTCCACTTT | CASSSDGTGWNSPLHF
- | TRBJ2-3 | - | TRBV5-6 | TGTACCAGCAGCCTACAGGGAAACACAGATACGCAGTATTTT | CTSSLQGNTDTQYF
- | TRBJ2-1 | - | TRBV5-1 | TGCGCCAGCAGCTTGGGGCGGGAAAGTCGCGAGCAGTTCTTC | CASSLGRESREQFF
few | TRBJ1-5 | - | TRBV11-2 | TGTGCCAGCAGCTTTTTGAGTGGGGATAATCAGCCCCAGCATTTT | CASSFLSGDNQPQHF
many | TRBJ1-1 | TRBD1 | TRBV2 | TGTGCCAGCAGGACAGGGGGCGCCGGGAACACTGAAGCTTTCTTT | CASRTGGAGNTEAFF
many | TRBJ1-2 | - | TRBV27 | TGTGCCAGCAGTTCTTTAACCGGGATCTTTAACTATGGCTACACCTTC | CASSSLTGIFNYGYTF
many | TRBJ2-1 | - | TRBV2 | TGTGCCAGCAGTGAATTCCAGGGCAATGAGCAGTTCTTC | CASSEFQGNEQFF
few | TRBJ1-5 | - | TRBV7-2 | TGTGCCAGCAGCTTAGTTGGGGGCGACCAGCCCCAGCATTTT | CASSLVGGDQPQHF
many | TRBJ1-6 | TRBD1 | TRBV20-1 | TGCAGTGCTAGAGTTCCGGGACAGGGCATTGATTCACCCCTCCACTTT | CSARVPGQGIDSPLHF
many | TRBJ1-2 | - | TRBV28 | TGTGCCACCCCACAATTGCCCGGGGGGCTTGGCTATGGCTACACCTTC | CATPQLPGGLGYGYTF
- | TRBJ2-1 | - | TRBV7-2 | TGTGCCAGCAGCTTGCAGGTCCAGAAAGGCAATGAGCAGTTCTTC | CASSLQVQKGNEQFF